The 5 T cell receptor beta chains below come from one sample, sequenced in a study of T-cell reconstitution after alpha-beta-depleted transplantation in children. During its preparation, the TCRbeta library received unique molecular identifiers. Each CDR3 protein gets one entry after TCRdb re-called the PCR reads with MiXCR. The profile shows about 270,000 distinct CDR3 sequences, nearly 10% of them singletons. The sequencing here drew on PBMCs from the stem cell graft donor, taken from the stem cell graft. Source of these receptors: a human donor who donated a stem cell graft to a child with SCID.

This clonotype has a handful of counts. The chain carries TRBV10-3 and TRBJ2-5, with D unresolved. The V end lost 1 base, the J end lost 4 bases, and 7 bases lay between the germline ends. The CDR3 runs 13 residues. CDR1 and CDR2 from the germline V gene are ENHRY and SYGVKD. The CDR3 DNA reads TGTGCCATCAGTGAGTACAGTTCAGAGACCCAGTACTTC. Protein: CAISEYSSETQYF.

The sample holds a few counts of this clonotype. The CDR3 DNA reads as TGTGCCAGCAGCATGGACAACACTGAAGCTTTCTTT. Encoded protein: CASSMDNTEAFF. The rearrangement joins TRBV5-6 to TRBJ1-1; no clear D gene. V lost 4 bases, J lost 2 bases, and 6 bases lay in between. This CDR3 is 12 amino acids long. CDR1 is SGHDT, CDR2 YYEEEE, per germline.

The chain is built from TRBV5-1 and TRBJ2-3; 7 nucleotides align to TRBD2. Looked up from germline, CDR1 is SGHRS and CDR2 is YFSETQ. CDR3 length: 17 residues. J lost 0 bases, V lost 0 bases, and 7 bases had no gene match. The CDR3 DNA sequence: TGCGCCAGCAGCTTGGACCCCCGGGAGGCGAGCACAGATACGCAGTATTTT. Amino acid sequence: CASSLDPREASTDTQYF.

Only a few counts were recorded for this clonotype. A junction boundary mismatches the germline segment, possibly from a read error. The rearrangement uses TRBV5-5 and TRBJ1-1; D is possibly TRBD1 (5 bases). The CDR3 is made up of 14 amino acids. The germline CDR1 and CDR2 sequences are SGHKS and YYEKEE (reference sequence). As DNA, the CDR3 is TGTGCCACGGCAAACAGGTTTATGAATACTGAAGCTTTCTTT. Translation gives CATANRFMNTEAFF.

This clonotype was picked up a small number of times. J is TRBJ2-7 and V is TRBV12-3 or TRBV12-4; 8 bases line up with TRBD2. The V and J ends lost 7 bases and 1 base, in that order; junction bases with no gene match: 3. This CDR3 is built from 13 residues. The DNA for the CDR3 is TGTGCCAGCAAAACGGGGGGGTCCTACGAGCAGTACTTC. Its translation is CASKTGGSYEQYF.